The 21 T cell receptor beta chains given below trace back to one sample, sequenced in a study of cytomegalovirus exposure and HLA in healthy donors. Sequencing was performed with immunoSEQ multiplex PCR; in TCRdb, only in-frame clones are kept and a portion is missing. The sample includes 250,000 to 400,000 clones, 88% seen only once; the top ten take roughly 0.96%. Sequencing used PBMCs. Receptor source: a man between 25 and 39 years old in good health and CMV-seronegative.

V and J are TRBV2 and TRBJ1-5, with 9 nucleotides matching TRBD1. The germline V gene has CDR1 SNHLY and CDR2 FYNNEI. This CDR3 comprises 14 residues. V lost 4 bases, J lost 7 bases, and 5 bases stayed unmatched. The CDR3 region is CASSATGGRQPQHF. The CDR3 nucleotides read TGTGCCAGCAGTGCCACAGGGGGCAGGCAGCCCCAGCATTTT.

This sequence joins TRBV6-1 and TRBJ2-7; TRBD2 might be the D (5 bases). Trimming shortened V by 6 bases and J by 1 base, and 13 bases separated the two germline ends. The CDR3 loop spans 14 amino acids. The germline V gene has CDR1 MNHNS and CDR2 SASEGT. CDR3 region: CASRTGLGSYEQYF. The CDR3 coding sequence is TGTGCCAGCAGGACCGGACTGGGATCCTACGAGCAGTACTTC.

This rearrangement joins TRBV7-2 to TRBJ2-7; 10 nucleotides align to TRBD1. The CDR3 length is 16 residues. Germline lookup yields CDR1 SGHTA and CDR2 FQGNSA. V shed 2 bases and J 2 bases; nucleotides not matched to a gene: 6. The CDR3 spells CASSLLAGTGAYEQYF. Here the CDR3 DNA reads TGTGCCAGCAGCTTACTAGCCGGGACAGGGGCCTACGAGCAGTACTTC.

The chain employs TRBV5-1 and TRBJ2-3; 9 nucleotides line up with TRBD2. Trimming cost V 1 base and J 0 bases; bases outside gene matches: 3. Germline CDR1 is SGHRS and CDR2 is YFSETQ. The CDR3 loop spans 16 amino acids. As DNA, the CDR3 is TGCGCCAGCAGCTTGTTAGCGGGGGCTAGCACAGATACGCAGTATTTT. Translation gives CASSLLAGASTDTQYF.

This clone was seen more than once but under ten times. This chain joins TRBV4-1 and TRBJ2-7; 14 positions agree with TRBD2. V gave up 4 bases and J gave up 3 bases; unmatched junction bases: 11. Germline CDR1 MGHRA, CDR2 YSYEKL. This CDR3 region has 18 residues. CDR3 residues: CASSRGLAGAVDGYEQYF. The CDR3 DNA sequence: TGCGCCAGCAGCCGGGGACTAGCGGGGGCGGTCGACGGCTACGAGCAGTACTTC.

The genes are TRBV25-1 and TRBJ1-6; 11 bases are a match to TRBD1. There are 15 residues in the CDR3. Germline CDR1 reads MGHDK; CDR2 reads SYGVNS. The V gene end was trimmed by 5 bases and the J gene end by 8 bases; junction bases not matched to a gene: 5. The CDR3 spells CASSITGQGDSPLHF. The CDR3 nucleotides are TGTGCCAGCAGTATCACGGGACAGGGGGATTCACCCCTCCACTTT.

The chain combines TRBV27 with TRBJ2-1, with 8 bases that match TRBD1. Germline-derived CDR1 and CDR2 are MNHEY and SMNVEV (reference sequence). The length of the CDR3 is 12 residues. V lost 6 bases and J lost 7; bases outside the gene matches: 2. This chain's CDR3 is CASRQGGNEQFF. CDR3 coding DNA: TGTGCCAGCAGACAGGGGGGAAATGAGCAGTTCTTC.

The chain employs TRBV4-1 and TRBJ2-7; maybe TRBD1 (5 bases). V dropped 3 bases and J dropped 5 bases, with 20 bases sitting between them. The length of the CDR3 is 16 residues. CDR1 and CDR2 (germline): MGHRA, YSYEKL. CDR3 sequence reads: CASSQVGLLGIHEQYF. In DNA form, the CDR3 reads TGCGCCAGCAGCCAGGTGGGGCTATTGGGGATCCACGAGCAGTACTTC.

The chain is built from TRBV4-1 and TRBJ2-1; 11 bases align to TRBD1. The CDR3 sequence is 15 residues long. Looked up from germline, CDR1 is MGHRA and CDR2 is YSYEKL. The V gene end was trimmed by 2 bases and the J gene end by 8 bases; junction bases not matched to a gene: 5. DNA for the CDR3: TGCGCCAGCAGCCAATCGGACAGGGGGCAGGATGAGCAGTTCTTC. This gives the protein CASSQSDRGQDEQFF.

J is TRBJ1-2 and V is TRBV5-1, with TRBD1 matching 7 bases. CDR1 and CDR2 from the germline V gene are SGHRS and YFSETQ. The CDR3 has 13 amino acids. The V gene end was trimmed by 4 bases and the J gene end by 4 bases; junction bases not matched to a gene: 4. The CDR3 spells CASSTGQFYGYTF. The DNA of the CDR3 is TGCGCCAGCAGCACGGGACAGTTCTATGGCTACACCTTC.

CDR3 sequence reads: CASSETSGSSTDTQYF. In DNA, the CDR3 is TGTGCCAGCAGTGAGACTAGCGGATCTAGCACAGATACGCAGTATTTT. The chain couples TRBV2 to TRBJ2-3; 9 bases line up with TRBD2. Germline CDR1 reads SNHLY; CDR2 reads FYNNEI. The CDR3 loop spans 16 amino acids. The J segment lost 0 bases and the V segment lost 3 bases, leaving 4 bases of the junction unmatched.

The chain uses TRBV19 and TRBJ2-7; TRBD1 is a possible D gene (6 bases). V was trimmed by 1 base and J by 0 bases, leaving 16 bases between them. The germline V gene has CDR1 LNHDA and CDR2 SQIVND (reference sequence). The CDR3 contains 17 residues. The CDR3 DNA follows: TGTGCCAGTAGTATAGTTTTCGCCAGGGGTCCCTCCTACGAGCAGTACTTC. This gives the protein CASSIVFARGPSYEQYF.

V usage is TRBV29-1 and J usage is TRBJ1-2; no definite D call. Per the germline V gene, CDR1 is SQVTM and CDR2 is ANQGSEA. The CDR3 length is 15 residues. Trimming took off 6 bases at V and 0 bases at J, with 17 bases between the two ends. Here the CDR3 DNA reads TGCAGCGTACTTAGGTCTCAAGCGTCTAACTATGGCTACACCTTC. Residues: CSVLRSQASNYGYTF.

The genes are TRBV2 and TRBJ2-5; 12 bases are shared with TRBD2. From germline, CDR1 is SNHLY and CDR2 FYNNEI. V was clipped by 6 bases and J by 0 bases; unmatched bases: 2. The CDR3 loop spans 15 amino acids. CDR3 coding DNA: TGTGCCAGCAGGGGGACTAGCGGGTACCAAGAGACCCAGTACTTC. It specifies CASRGTSGYQETQYF.

The rearrangement links TRBV6-1 to TRBJ1-3, with D possibly being TRBD1 (6 bases). The germline V gene encodes CDR1 MNHNS and CDR2 SASEGT. This CDR3 has 14 amino acids. Trimming pared 4 bases from V and 4 bases from J, leaving 11 bases between. CDR3 residues: CASSATGLGNTIYF. The CDR3 DNA is TGTGCCAGCAGTGCCACAGGGCTAGGAAACACCATATATTTT.

The chain employs TRBV27 and TRBJ1-1; unclear D gene. V gave up 3 bases and J gave up 4 bases, with 12 bases separating them. Germline CDR1 is MNHEY and CDR2 is SMNVEV (reference sequence). This CDR3 has 14 amino acids. The CDR3 coding sequence is TGTGCCAGCAGTTTGGGAGGGCGGCGCACTGAAGCTTTCTTT. Translated: CASSLGGRRTEAFF.

This clone came up many times. The rearrangement uses TRBV4-1 and TRBJ2-7; 11 nucleotides line up with TRBD1. V gave up 1 base and J gave up 7 bases; unmatched junction bases: 9. The CDR3 runs to 16 residues. CDR1 is MGHRA, CDR2 YSYEKL, per germline. The CDR3 reads CASSQVLDRGQREQYF. The CDR3, as DNA: TGCGCCAGCAGCCAAGTCTTGGACAGGGGGCAGAGAGAGCAGTACTTC.

This chain uses TRBV6-1 with TRBJ1-6; 9 nucleotides align to TRBD1. From germline, CDR1 is MNHNS and CDR2 SASEGT. Trimming at V came to 2 bases and at J to 7 bases, leaving 6 bases not matched to a gene. The length of the CDR3 is 16 residues. The DNA for the CDR3 is TGTGCCAGCAGTGAATCCGGGACAGGGAGGAATTCACCCCTCCACTTT. This sequence encodes CASSESGTGRNSPLHF.

The chain links TRBV6-4 to TRBJ2-2; no firm D call. Between the trimmed V and J ends, which lost 4 bases and 2 bases, there was a span of 8 bases. Per germline, CDR1 MRHNA and CDR2 SNTAGT. The CDR3 runs to 14 residues. The CDR3 DNA reads as TGTGCCAGCAGTGTGGGCCCTAACACCGGGGAGCTGTTTTTT. Translated, it gives CASSVGPNTGELFF.

The V gene is TRBV4-1, the J gene TRBJ1-2, with D hard to call. The CDR3 sequence is 15 residues long. Germline values: CDR1 MGHRA, CDR2 YSYEKL. Trimming stripped 2 bases from V and 7 bases from J, with 17 bases between. This CDR3 is CASSQQREGAGGYTF. The CDR3 DNA is TGCGCCAGCAGCCAACAAAGGGAGGGTGCGGGTGGCTACACCTTC.

The chain is built from TRBV11-1 and TRBJ2-5; 9 nucleotides align to TRBD1. Germline trimming cut 5 bases from V and 2 bases from J; bases unmatched to any gene: 9. The CDR3 runs 16 residues. Germline V gene data show CDR1 as SGHAT and CDR2 as FQDESV (reference sequence). CDR3 loop: CASSERTGDQQETQYF. CDR3 bases: TGTGCCAGCAGCGAGCGGACAGGGGACCAACAAGAGACCCAGTACTTC.